This T cell receptor beta chain came from a study of blood T cell repertoires in COVID-19. This table comes from immunoSEQ multiplex PCR, and its TCRdb copy is limited to in-frame clones, with some not included. There are about 36,000 clones in the sample; less than 80% occur only once, and roughly 10% lies in the top ten. This clone occurred a few times. Material: peripheral blood. The TCR comes from a man in his 70s with COVID-19, enrolled during active disease.

This CDR3 is CSVVTSDNQPQHF. The CDR3 nucleotides read TGCAGCGTTGTCACGTCAGACAATCAGCCCCAGCATTTT. This chain uses TRBV29-1 with TRBJ1-5; no clear D gene. V lost 4 bases and J 3 bases, leaving 10 bases between the germline ends. The CDR3 is 13 amino acids. CDR1 SQVTM and CDR2 ANQGSEA come from the germline V gene.